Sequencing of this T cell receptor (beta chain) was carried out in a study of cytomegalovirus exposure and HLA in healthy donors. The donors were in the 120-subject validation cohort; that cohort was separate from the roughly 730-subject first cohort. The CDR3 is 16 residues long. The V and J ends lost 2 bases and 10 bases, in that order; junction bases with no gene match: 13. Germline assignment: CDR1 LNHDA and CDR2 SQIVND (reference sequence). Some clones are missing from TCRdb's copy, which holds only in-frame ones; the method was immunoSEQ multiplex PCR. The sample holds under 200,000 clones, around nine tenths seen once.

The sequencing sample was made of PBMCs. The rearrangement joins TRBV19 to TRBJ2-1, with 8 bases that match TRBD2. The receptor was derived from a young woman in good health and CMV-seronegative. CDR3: CASSISFGRVAGEQFF. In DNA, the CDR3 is TGTGCCAGTAGTATATCTTTTGGTCGGGTAGCGGGGGAGCAGTTCTTC.